Listed below are T cell receptor beta chains from one sample, sequenced in a study of cytomegalovirus exposure and HLA in healthy donors. Generated by immunoSEQ multiplex PCR, the TCRdb table keeps only in-frame clones and is missing some. The table lists 130,000 or so clones. Sequenced: PBMCs. Source of these receptors: a woman in her thirties or forties in good health and CMV-seronegative. Each CDR3 is given with its conserved first and last residue. D genes are given only for firm matches.

length: 14; D: TRBD1; V: TRBV6-1; J: TRBJ2-5; CDR3: CASSARQGKETQYF; DNA: TGTGCCAGCAGTGCTAGACAGGGTAAAGAGACCCAGTACTTC
length: 13; D: .; V: TRBV7-2; J: TRBJ1-2; CDR3: CASSLVGGYGYTF; DNA: TGTGCCAGCAGCTTAGTAGGAGGGTATGGCTACACCTTC
length: 15; D: TRBD1; V: TRBV19; J: TRBJ2-3; CDR3: CASGDSLQRTDTQYF; DNA: TGTGCCAGTGGGGACAGCTTGCAGCGCACAGATACGCAGTATTTT
length: 14; D: TRBD1; V: TRBV2; J: TRBJ1-2; CDR3: CASRRTGVNYGYTF; DNA: TGTGCCAGCAGGAGAACAGGGGTTAACTATGGCTACACCTTC
length: 16; D: TRBD1; V: TRBV19; J: TRBJ1-4; CDR3: CAGSRSRGGGNEKLFF; DNA: TGTGCCGGTAGTCGCTCCCGAGGGGGCGGGAATGAAAAACTGTTTTTT
length: 15; D: TRBD1; V: TRBV19; J: TRBJ1-4; CDR3: CASSPLGQVGEKLFF; DNA: TGTGCCAGTAGTCCTTTGGGACAGGTGGGCGAAAAACTGTTTTTT
length: 16; D: TRBD2; V: TRBV18; J: TRBJ2-1; CDR3: CASSPRVAGAQGEQFF; DNA: TGTGCCAGCTCACCAAGGGTAGCGGGGGCTCAAGGGGAGCAGTTCTTC
length: 14; D: .; V: TRBV6-6; J: TRBJ2-3; CDR3: CASSYLPTADTQYF; DNA: TGTGCCAGCAGTTACCTCCCTACTGCAGATACGCAGTATTTT
length: 14; D: TRBD1; V: TRBV5-1; J: TRBJ2-7; CDR3: CASTTTGGSYEQYF; DNA: TGCGCCAGCACCACGACAGGGGGTTCCTACGAGCAGTACTTC
length: 13; D: TRBD1; V: TRBV10-3; J: TRBJ1-5; CDR3: CAIRTGGNQPQHF; DNA: TGTGCCATCAGGACAGGGGGGAATCAGCCCCAGCATTTT
length: 13; D: .; V: TRBV5-5; J: TRBJ2-7; CDR3: CASSSGGIYEQYF; DNA: TGTGCCAGCAGCTCTGGGGGGATCTACGAGCAGTACTTC
length: 17; D: TRBD1; V: TRBV9; J: TRBJ2-2; CDR3: CASSTGQGALRTGELFF; DNA: TGTGCCAGCAGCACGGGACAGGGGGCTTTGAGGACCGGGGAGCTGTTTTTT
length: 17; D: TRBD1; V: TRBV7-2; J: TRBJ1-5; CDR3: CASSLVGTGEGNQPQHF; DNA: TGTGCCAGCAGCTTAGTCGGTACAGGGGAGGGCAATCAGCCCCAGCATTTT
length: 16; D: TRBD1; V: TRBV27; J: TRBJ2-2; CDR3: CASSPTDRGQGGELFF; DNA: TGTGCCAGCAGTCCAACGGACAGGGGGCAGGGCGGGGAGCTGTTTTTT
length: 14; D: .; V: TRBV11-3; J: TRBJ2-2; CDR3: CASSPERGTGELFF; DNA: TGTGCCAGCAGCCCCGAAAGGGGCACCGGGGAGCTGTTTTTT
length: 14; D: .; V: TRBV6-1; J: TRBJ2-3; CDR3: CASSEVRVFDTQYF; DNA: TGTGCCAGCAGTGAAGTTAGAGTTTTCGATACGCAGTATTTT
length: 14; D: .; V: TRBV5-6; J: TRBJ2-3; CDR3: CASSMTGEGDTQYF; DNA: TGTGCCAGCAGCATGACAGGGGAGGGCGATACGCAGTATTTT
length: 17; D: TRBD1; V: TRBV28; J: TRBJ2-3; CDR3: CASSSPLRGLGTDTQYF; DNA: TGTGCCAGCAGTTCCCCCCTCAGGGGGCTTGGCACAGATACGCAGTATTTT
length: 16; D: TRBD1; V: TRBV19; J: TRBJ1-4; CDR3: CASSLISWTGDEKLFF; DNA: TGTGCCAGTAGCCTTATTAGCTGGACAGGGGATGAAAAACTGTTTTTT
length: 12; D: .; V: TRBV28; J: TRBJ2-3; CDR3: CASSSYGDTQYF; DNA: TGTGCCAGCAGTTCGTACGGGGATACGCAGTATTTT
length: 14; D: .; V: TRBV27; J: TRBJ1-1; CDR3: CASSFNSRYTEAFF; DNA: TGTGCCAGCAGTTTCAACTCGCGCTACACTGAAGCTTTCTTT
length: 17; D: .; V: TRBV4-1; J: TRBJ2-3; CDR3: CASSPGGIAVDLDTQYF; DNA: TGCGCCAGCAGCCCAGGGGGGATAGCGGTGGATTTGGATACGCAGTATTTT
length: 15; D: .; V: TRBV9; J: TRBJ1-1; CDR3: CASSPSRGLNTEAFF; DNA: TGTGCCAGCAGCCCCTCGCGAGGCCTGAACACTGAAGCTTTCTTT
length: 16; D: TRBD1; V: TRBV19; J: TRBJ1-2; CDR3: CASSVTGVPFEYGYTF; DNA: TGTGCCAGTAGCGTAACAGGGGTCCCCTTCGAGTATGGCTACACCTTC
length: 14; D: TRBD1; V: TRBV10-3; J: TRBJ1-1; CDR3: CAIKPGQGAGEAFF; DNA: TGTGCCATCAAACCGGGACAGGGGGCAGGCGAAGCTTTCTTT
length: 15; D: TRBD1; V: TRBV28; J: TRBJ2-3; CDR3: CASRLSGQGLDTQYF; DNA: TGTGCCAGCAGATTATCCGGACAGGGATTGGATACGCAGTATTTT
length: 16; D: TRBD1; V: TRBV5-4; J: TRBJ1-6; CDR3: CASSFRGDSYNSPLHF; DNA: TGTGCCAGCAGCTTCAGGGGGGACTCCTATAATTCACCCCTCCACTTT
length: 13; D: .; V: TRBV7-9; J: TRBJ2-7; CDR3: CASSLEVIGEQYF; DNA: TGTGCCAGCAGCTTAGAAGTAATCGGGGAGCAGTACTTC
length: 14; D: .; V: TRBV11-2; J: TRBJ2-3; CDR3: CASSHLTRSDTQYF; DNA: TGTGCCAGCAGCCACCTAACTAGATCAGATACGCAGTATTTT
length: 16; D: .; V: TRBV2; J: TRBJ1-5; CDR3: CASSAQGRRSNQPQHF; DNA: TGTGCCAGCAGCGCTCAGGGGCGCAGGAGCAATCAGCCCCAGCATTTT
length: 16; D: TRBD1; V: TRBV5-6; J: TRBJ1-2; CDR3: CASSPGTGVHNYGYTF; DNA: TGTGCCAGCAGCCCCGGGACAGGGGTTCATAACTATGGCTACACCTTC
length: 16; D: TRBD2; V: TRBV5-4; J: TRBJ2-1; CDR3: CASSLEAGGLYNEQFF; DNA: TGTGCCAGCAGCTTGGAAGCGGGGGGCTTGTACAATGAGCAGTTCTTC
length: 13; D: .; V: TRBV19; J: TRBJ1-1; CDR3: CASSIQANTEAFF; DNA: TGTGCCAGTAGTATACAGGCGAACACTGAAGCTTTCTTT
length: 14; D: .; V: TRBV11-3; J: TRBJ1-1; CDR3: CASSPGQPNTEAFF; DNA: TGTGCCAGCAGCCCTGGACAGCCCAACACTGAAGCTTTCTTT
length: 11; D: .; V: TRBV29-1; J: TRBJ2-5; CDR3: CSGGLQETQYF; DNA: TGCAGCGGAGGCCTGCAAGAGACCCAGTACTTC
length: 16; D: .; V: TRBV19; J: TRBJ2-3; CDR3: CASSMDTSSSTDTQYF; DNA: TGTGCCAGTAGTATGGACACCTCCTCTAGCACAGATACGCAGTATTTT
length: 15; D: .; V: TRBV5-1; J: TRBJ1-1; CDR3: CASSKINAQGTEAFF; DNA: TGCGCCAGCAGCAAAATTAACGCACAGGGCACTGAAGCTTTCTTT
length: 13; D: .; V: TRBV27; J: TRBJ1-5; CDR3: CASSSTGHQPQHF; DNA: TGTGCCAGCAGTTCAACAGGGCACCAGCCCCAGCATTTT
length: 11; D: .; V: TRBV28; J: TRBJ2-3; CDR3: CASQAADTQYF; DNA: TGTGCCAGTCAGGCAGCTGATACGCAGTATTTT
length: 13; D: .; V: TRBV14; J: TRBJ1-2; CDR3: CASSRQGSYGYTF; DNA: TGTGCCAGCAGCCGCCAGGGCAGCTATGGCTACACCTTC
length: 15; D: TRBD1; V: TRBV7-9; J: TRBJ1-2; CDR3: CASSLADRGRGGYTF; DNA: TGTGCCAGCAGCTTAGCGGACAGGGGAAGGGGCGGCTACACCTTC
length: 16; D: TRBD1; V: TRBV5-3; J: TRBJ2-7; CDR3: CARSSQTGWVSYEQYF; DNA: TGTGCCAGAAGCTCCCAGACAGGGTGGGTGTCGTACGAGCAGTACTTC
length: 17; D: TRBD2; V: TRBV6-1; J: TRBJ2-3; CDR3: CASSETSGGVFTDTQYF; DNA: TGTGCCAGCAGTGAGACTAGCGGGGGAGTATTCACAGATACGCAGTATTTT
length: 13; D: TRBD1; V: TRBV9; J: TRBJ1-2; CDR3: CASSQGVNYGYTF; DNA: TGTGCCAGCAGCCAGGGGGTAAACTATGGCTACACCTTC
length: 16; D: .; V: TRBV6-5; J: TRBJ2-1; CDR3: CASSYSGLHFPNEQFF; DNA: TGTGCCAGCAGTTACTCGGGACTTCATTTCCCCAATGAGCAGTTCTTC
length: 14; D: .; V: TRBV2; J: TRBJ2-7; CDR3: CASSLTGISYEQYF; DNA: TGTGCCAGCAGTCTTACAGGGATCTCCTACGAGCAGTACTTC
length: 13; D: .; V: TRBV9; J: TRBJ1-4; CDR3: CASSVQVNEKLFF; DNA: TGTGCCAGCAGCGTACAGGTGAATGAAAAACTGTTTTTT
length: 11; D: .; V: TRBV5-1; J: TRBJ1-2; CDR3: CASTDGYGYTF; DNA: TGCGCCAGCACTGACGGGTATGGCTACACCTTC
length: 14; D: TRBD2; V: TRBV5-1; J: TRBJ2-1; CDR3: CASSLSGGAPEQFF; DNA: TGCGCCAGCAGCCTCAGCGGGGGGGCCCCTGAGCAGTTCTTC
length: 15; D: .; V: TRBV18; J: TRBJ2-5; CDR3: CASSPAGLLQETQYF; DNA: TGTGCCAGCTCACCCGCAGGACTACTCCAAGAGACCCAGTACTTC
length: 15; D: .; V: TRBV7-9; J: TRBJ1-4; CDR3: CASSLTGSRGEKLFF; DNA: TGTGCCAGCAGCCTCACAGGGTCGAGGGGGGAAAAACTGTTTTTT
length: 13; D: .; V: TRBV7-8; J: TRBJ1-1; CDR3: CASSLRENTEAFF; DNA: TGTGCCAGCAGCTTGAGAGAGAACACTGAAGCTTTCTTT
length: 15; D: .; V: TRBV5-1; J: TRBJ2-5; CDR3: CASSLTTTNSETQYF; DNA: TGCGCCAGCAGCTTGACTACCACGAACTCAGAGACCCAGTACTTC
length: 15; D: TRBD1; V: TRBV4-3; J: TRBJ2-7; CDR3: CASSQVSGQLYEQYF; DNA: TGCGCCAGCAGCCAAGTGTCGGGACAGCTATACGAGCAGTACTTC
length: 15; D: TRBD2; V: TRBV10-3; J: TRBJ2-1; CDR3: CAITGTSGGGNEQFF; DNA: TGTGCCATCACTGGGACTAGCGGGGGGGGGAATGAGCAGTTCTTC
length: 14; D: TRBD1; V: TRBV6-5; J: TRBJ1-2; CDR3: CASSATGRLWGYTF; DNA: TGTGCCAGCAGTGCGACAGGGAGGCTTTGGGGCTACACCTTC
length: 15; D: TRBD1; V: TRBV6-1; J: TRBJ1-2; CDR3: CASSQRGGTGRGYTF; DNA: TGTGCCAGCAGTCAAAGAGGGGGGACAGGGAGAGGCTACACCTTC